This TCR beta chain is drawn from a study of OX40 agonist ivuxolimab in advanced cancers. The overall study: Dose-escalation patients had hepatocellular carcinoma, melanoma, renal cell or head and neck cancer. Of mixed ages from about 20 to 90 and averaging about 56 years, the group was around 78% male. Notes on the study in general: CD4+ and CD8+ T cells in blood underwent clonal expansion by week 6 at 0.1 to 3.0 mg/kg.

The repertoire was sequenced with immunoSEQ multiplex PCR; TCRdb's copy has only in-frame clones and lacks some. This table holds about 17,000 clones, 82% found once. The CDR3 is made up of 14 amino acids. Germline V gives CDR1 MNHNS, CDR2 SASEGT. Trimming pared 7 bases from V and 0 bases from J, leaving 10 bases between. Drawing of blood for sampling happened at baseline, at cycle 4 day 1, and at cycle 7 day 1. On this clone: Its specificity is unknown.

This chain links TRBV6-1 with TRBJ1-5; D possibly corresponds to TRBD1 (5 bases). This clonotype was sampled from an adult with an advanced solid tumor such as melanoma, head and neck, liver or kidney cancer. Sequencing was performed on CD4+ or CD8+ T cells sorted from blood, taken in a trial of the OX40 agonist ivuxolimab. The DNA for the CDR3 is TGTGCCAGCAAAGGGGAGCTTAGCAATCAGCCCCAGCATTTT. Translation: CASKGELSNQPQHF.